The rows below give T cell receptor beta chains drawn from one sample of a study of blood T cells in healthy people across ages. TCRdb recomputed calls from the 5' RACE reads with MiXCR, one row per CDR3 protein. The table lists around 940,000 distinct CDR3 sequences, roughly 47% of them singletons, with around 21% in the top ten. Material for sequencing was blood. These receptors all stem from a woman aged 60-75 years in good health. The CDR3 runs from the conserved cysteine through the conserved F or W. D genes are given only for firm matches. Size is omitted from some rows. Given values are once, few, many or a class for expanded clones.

TGTGCCAACAGGGCCGGGACGCTTCACTCTGGGGCCAACGTCCTGACTTTC | CANRAGTLHSGANVLTF | TRBJ2-6 | TRBV12-3/TRBV12-4 | - | -
TGTGCCAGCAGCCAAGGGAACAGGGTCTCAGAAGCTTTCTTT | CASSQGNRVSEAFF | TRBJ1-1 | TRBV3-1 | - | -
TGCAGTACGGGGGGAAACATTCAGTACTTC | CSTGGNIQYF | TRBJ2-4 | TRBV20-1 | - | TRBD2
TGCGCCAGCAGCCAACGACTAGCGGGTAGCTCCTACGAGCAGTACTTC | CASSQRLAGSSYEQYF | TRBJ2-7 | TRBV4-3 | few | TRBD2
TGTGCCAGCAAGGGGGAAACCTATCAGCCCCAGCATTTT | CASKGETYQPQHF | TRBJ1-5 | TRBV21-1 | few | -
TGCGCCAGCAGCCTCAGACAAGCCCAGGAGACCCAGTACTTC | CASSLRQAQETQYF | TRBJ2-5 | TRBV5-1 | - | -
TGTGCCAGCAGTCCCGGGACAGACTATACCTACGAGCAGTACTTC | CASSPGTDYTYEQYF | TRBJ2-7 | TRBV6-2/TRBV6-3 | - | TRBD1
TGCAGTGTTGGGAGAAGGTCGGACAATGAGCAGTTCTTC | CSVGRRSDNEQFF | TRBJ2-1 | TRBV20-1 | - | -
TGTGCCAGCAGCCCGGCCAATTACGAGCAGTACTTC | CASSPANYEQYF | TRBJ2-7 | TRBV6-2/TRBV6-3 | - | -
TGTGCCCGCAGTTACTCGAAATCGGGGGACGAGTCACCCCTCCACTTT | CARSYSKSGDESPLHF | TRBJ1-6 | TRBV6-6 | - | -
TGCGCCAGCAGCCAAGAACCGGGACTAGCGGGGATCTCCTACGAGCAGTACTTC | CASSQEPGLAGISYEQYF | TRBJ2-7 | TRBV4-3 | - | TRBD2
TGTGCCAGCAGTTTGTCAGGCGGCCCCGACCACGAGCAGTACTTC | CASSLSGGPDHEQYF | TRBJ2-7 | TRBV28 | - | -
TGTGCCAGCAGCCGGGGTTATGACACAGATACGCAGTATTTT | CASSRGYDTDTQYF | TRBJ2-3 | TRBV5-6 | - | -
TGCGCCAGCAGCCAAGTCCTATATACGGGGAGTAATGAAAAACTGTTTTTT | CASSQVLYTGSNEKLFF | TRBJ1-4 | TRBV4-3 | - | -
TGTGCCAGCAGGTGGGGGGCCCTCGGTTCCTACGAGCAGTACTTC | CASRWGALGSYEQYF | TRBJ2-7 | TRBV27 | - | -
TGTGCCAGCAGCAAAGTGGGCCCGGTGACTAGCGGGTCCTACGAGCAGTACTTC | CASSKVGPVTSGSYEQYF | TRBJ2-7 | TRBV21-1 | - | -
TGCGCCAGCAGCTTGGGACTAGCGGGAGGTATTTCGGTGGGCGAGCAGTACTTC | CASSLGLAGGISVGEQYF | TRBJ2-7 | TRBV5-1 | few | TRBD2